These T cell receptor beta chains were read from a single sample in a study of chemoradiotherapy in HPV16-positive cancers. Sequencing was performed with immunoSEQ multiplex PCR; in TCRdb, only in-frame clones are kept and a portion is missing. The repertoire includes about 24,000 clones, over 85% of them detected once, and roughly 16% sits in the top ten. Source: blood, taken from a patient who underwent chemoradiotherapy. These receptors came from a human donor with HPV-associated anogenital cancer. Both conserved end residues are part of each CDR3. D genes are given only for firm matches. A row's size may be missing; if present it is once, few, many or a size class.

j_call,clone_size,d_call,v_call,cdr3_nt,cdr3_aa
TRBJ2-1,.,TRBD1,TRBV5-1,TGCGCCAGCAGCTTATCACAGGGGCTTGAGCAGTTCTTC,CASSLSQGLEQFF
TRBJ2-7,once,TRBD2,TRBV7-9,TGTGCCAGCAGCGAGGGACTAGCGGGGTACGAGCAGTACTTC,CASSEGLAGYEQYF
TRBJ1-2,.,.,TRBV2,TGTGCCAGCACTACTGGAGGTGGCTACACCTTC,CASTTGGGYTF
TRBJ2-2,.,.,TRBV9,TGTGCCAGCAGCGTAGCTACGGGGAATATTGCCGGGGAGCTGTTTTTT,CASSVATGNIAGELFF
TRBJ2-7,.,.,TRBV27,TGTGCCAGCAGTTTTGCCAGGGGTGGCTACGAGCAGTACTTC,CASSFARGGYEQYF
TRBJ2-1,.,TRBD2,TRBV5-6,TGTGCCAGCAGCGTTTTAGCGGGAGATAGGGATGTGGAGCAGTTCTTC,CASSVLAGDRDVEQFF
TRBJ2-1,.,TRBD1,TRBV12-5,TGTGCTAGTGGAACAGGGGTCGTTTGGAACAATGAGCAGTTCTTC,CASGTGVVWNNEQFF
TRBJ2-3,.,.,TRBV6-1,TGTGCCAGCAGTGTGCGACAGAGCACAGATACGCAGTATTTT,CASSVRQSTDTQYF
TRBJ1-4,.,.,TRBV28,TGTGCCAGCTCGACAGATCCAAATGAAAAACTGTTTTTT,CASSTDPNEKLFF
TRBJ2-1,.,.,TRBV12-1,TGTGCCAGCAGCTTTAATGGAGTCGATCTATCTCCATACAATGAGCAGTTCTTC,CASSFNGVDLSPYNEQFF
TRBJ2-3,.,TRBD1,TRBV2,TGTGCCAGCAGTCCCGGGACAGGGCTGACAGATACGCAGTATTTT,CASSPGTGLTDTQYF
TRBJ1-2,.,.,TRBV9,TGTGCCAGCAGCTCTGGCCGACAGCAAGGCTATGGCTACACCTTC,CASSSGRQQGYGYTF
TRBJ2-7,.,.,TRBV28,TGTGCCAGCTTCCCCGGGGACGCCAGCTACGAGCAGTACTTC,CASFPGDASYEQYF
TRBJ2-5,.,.,TRBV2,TGTGCCAGCAGTGGACTAGAAAAATTCGGGACCCAGTACTTC,CASSGLEKFGTQYF
TRBJ2-1,once,TRBD2,TRBV4-1,TGCGCCAGCAGGGGGGGGAGCTCCTACAATGAGCAGTTCTTC,CASRGGSSYNEQFF
TRBJ2-1,once,TRBD2,TRBV5-1,TGCGCCAGCAGGAAGTTAGCGGGGGGGCCTCATGAGCAGTTCTTC,CASRKLAGGPHEQFF
TRBJ1-1,.,.,TRBV5-5,TGTGCCAGCAGCTCTAACGTGCGGAGGAACACTGAAGCTTTCTTT,CASSSNVRRNTEAFF
TRBJ2-7,.,TRBD2,TRBV11-1,TGTGCCAGCAGCCAGACTAGCGGCTCCTACGAGCAGTACTTC,CASSQTSGSYEQYF
TRBJ2-1,.,.,TRBV11-1,TGTGCCAGCAGCTTAGGAGTCAGCTACAATGAGCAGTTCTTC,CASSLGVSYNEQFF
TRBJ1-2,.,.,TRBV5-8,TGTGCCAGCAGCCCCACCCGACAGCTCATCTATGGCTACACCTTC,CASSPTRQLIYGYTF
TRBJ2-4,.,TRBD2,TRBV9,TGTGCCAGCAGCGTAGGCGGGGGGGTGAACATTCAGTACTTC,CASSVGGGVNIQYF
TRBJ2-5,few,.,TRBV5-1,TGCGCCAGCAGCTTGTTGTCGGAGACCCAGTACTTC,CASSLLSETQYF
TRBJ2-2,.,.,TRBV29-1,TGCAGCGCTGTCGGGAGCACGACCGGGGAGCTGTTTTTT,CSAVGSTTGELFF
TRBJ2-7,.,TRBD2,TRBV2,TGTGCCAGCCGGGGGGAGGGCGAGCAGTACTTC,CASRGEGEQYF
TRBJ2-7,.,.,TRBV5-6,TGTGCCAGCAGCTCCAGGTGGGGGGTCTACGAGCAGTACTTC,CASSSRWGVYEQYF
TRBJ1-4,.,.,TRBV27,TGTGCCAGCAGCTCCATGGGAAGGACTAATGAAAAACTGTTTTTT,CASSSMGRTNEKLFF
TRBJ2-5,.,.,TRBV5-3,TGTGCCAGAAGCTTCCTGGGACCGAGGTACCAAGAGACCCAGTACTTC,CARSFLGPRYQETQYF
TRBJ1-2,.,.,TRBV18,TGTGCCAGCTCATTATCAAAGAACTATGGCTACACCTTC,CASSLSKNYGYTF
TRBJ2-5,.,.,TRBV4-1,TGCGCCAGCAGCCAAGTCCATGGGGAGACCCAGTACTTC,CASSQVHGETQYF
TRBJ2-1,.,TRBD1,TRBV19,TGTGCCAGTAGTATAGACAGGGGGAGCTACAATGAGCAGTTCTTC,CASSIDRGSYNEQFF
TRBJ2-7,.,TRBD1,TRBV19,TGTGCCAGTAGTCCAGGGGGCTTCTACGAGCAGTACTTC,CASSPGGFYEQYF
TRBJ2-2,few,.,TRBV6-5,TGTGCCAGCAGTCCCGCGGAGACCGGGGAGCTGTTTTTT,CASSPAETGELFF
TRBJ2-7,.,TRBD2,TRBV10-1,TGCGCCAGGACCCCAGGAGTGGCTAGCGGGAGACGCCCCTACGAGCAGTACTTC,CARTPGVASGRRPYEQYF
TRBJ1-5,.,.,TRBV6-5,TGTGCCAGCAGCAGGGACACCCTAATTCAGCCCCAGCATTTT,CASSRDTLIQPQHF
TRBJ1-2,.,.,TRBV18,TGTGCCAGCTCACCATGGACAGAGGGGAACAAGAACTATGGCTACACCTTC,CASSPWTEGNKNYGYTF